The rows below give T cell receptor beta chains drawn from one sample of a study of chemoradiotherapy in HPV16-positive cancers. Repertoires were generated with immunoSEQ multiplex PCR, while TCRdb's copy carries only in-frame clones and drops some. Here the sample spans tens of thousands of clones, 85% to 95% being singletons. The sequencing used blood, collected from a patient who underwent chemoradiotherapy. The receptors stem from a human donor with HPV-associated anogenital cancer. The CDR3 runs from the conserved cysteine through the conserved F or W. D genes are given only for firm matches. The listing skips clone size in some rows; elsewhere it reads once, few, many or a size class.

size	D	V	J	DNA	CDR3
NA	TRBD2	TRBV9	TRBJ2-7	TGTGCCAGCAGCCCCCGGGGGGGAGCGTCCTACGAGCAGTACTTC	CASSPRGGASYEQYF
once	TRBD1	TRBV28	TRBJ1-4	TGTGCCAGCAGTGACGACAGGGTTGAGGAAAAACTGTTTTTT	CASSDDRVEEKLFF
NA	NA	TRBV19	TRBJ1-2	TGTGCCAGTAGTAGACAGTTCGCAAACTATGGCTACACCTTC	CASSRQFANYGYTF
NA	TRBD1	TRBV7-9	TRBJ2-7	TGTGCCAGCAGTACCTGGGACAGGCCCTACGAGCAGTACTTC	CASSTWDRPYEQYF
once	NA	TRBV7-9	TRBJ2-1	TGTGCCAGCAGGACAGGCACGAATGAGCAGTTCTTC	CASRTGTNEQFF
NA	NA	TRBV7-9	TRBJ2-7	TGTGCCAGCAGCCCGGTGGAGTACGAGCAGTACTTC	CASSPVEYEQYF
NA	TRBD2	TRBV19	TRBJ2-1	TGTGCCAGTAAGGCAGGATCTACTAGCGGGACATACAATGAGCAGTTCTTC	CASKAGSTSGTYNEQFF
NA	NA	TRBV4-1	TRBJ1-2	TGCGCCAGCAGCCAAGGGGATGCGGGGGGCAACTATGGCTACACCTTC	CASSQGDAGGNYGYTF
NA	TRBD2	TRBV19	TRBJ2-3	TGTGCCAGTAGATCTAGCGGGAGTGCAGATACGCAGTATTTT	CASRSSGSADTQYF
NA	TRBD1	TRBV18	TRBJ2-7	TGTGCCAGCTCCAGGGACAGCCCCTACGAGCAGTACTTC	CASSRDSPYEQYF
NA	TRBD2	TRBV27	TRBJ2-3	TGTGCCAGCAGTAGAACAGCGGGACCCACAGATACGCAGTATTTT	CASSRTAGPTDTQYF
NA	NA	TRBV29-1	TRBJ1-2	TGCAGCGGGGGAGACAGCCTCTATGGCTACACCTTC	CSGGDSLYGYTF
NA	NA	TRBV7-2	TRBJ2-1	TGTGCCAGCAGCCCATTAGCGGTCTCCTACAATGAGCAGTTCTTC	CASSPLAVSYNEQFF
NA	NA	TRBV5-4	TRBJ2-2	TGTGCCAGCAGCTCCGAGGCAGGAATGAACACCGGGGAGCTGTTTTTT	CASSSEAGMNTGELFF
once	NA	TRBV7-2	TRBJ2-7	TGTGCCAGCAGCCCAGGCTTGTGGGGCTCCGAGCAGTACTTC	CASSPGLWGSEQYF
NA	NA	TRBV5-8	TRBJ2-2	TGTGCCAGCAGCCTCACTCATCGGACCGGGGAGCTGTTTTTT	CASSLTHRTGELFF
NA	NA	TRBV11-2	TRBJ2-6	TGTGCCAGCAGTTCCTTAGCTGGGGCCAACGTCCTGACTTTC	CASSSLAGANVLTF
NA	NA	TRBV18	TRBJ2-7	TGTGCCAGCTCACAGGCGCCAGGTCTTCGCTACGAGCAGTACTTC	CASSQAPGLRYEQYF
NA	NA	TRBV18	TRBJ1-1	TGTGCCAGCTCAGCGGACAGCCTGAACACTGAAGCTTTCTTT	CASSADSLNTEAFF
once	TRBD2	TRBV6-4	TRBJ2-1	TGTGCCAGCAGTGCGGCTAGCGGGGGGGCCTATGAGCAGTTCTTC	CASSAASGGAYEQFF
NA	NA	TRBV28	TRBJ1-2	TGTGCCAGCAGTCCCCACCCAGGACAGCGACACCTCTTC	CASSPHPGQRHLF
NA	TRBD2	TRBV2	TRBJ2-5	TGTGCCAGCAGTGATTCTAGCGGACAAGAGACCCAGTACTTC	CASSDSSGQETQYF
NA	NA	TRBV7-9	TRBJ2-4	TGTGCCAGCAGCCCGGACGGGGGAGCCAAAAACATTCAGTACTTC	CASSPDGGAKNIQYF
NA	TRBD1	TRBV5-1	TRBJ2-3	TGCGCCAGCAGCTCGGGACAGGGAGGCACAGATACGCAGTATTTT	CASSSGQGGTDTQYF
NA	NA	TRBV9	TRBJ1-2	TGTGCCAGCAGCGAGACGGTTACGTATGGCTACACCTTC	CASSETVTYGYTF
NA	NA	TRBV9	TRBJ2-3	TGTGCCAGCAGCGTAGCTTTTGACCCAAGTACGCAGTATTTT	CASSVAFDPSTQYF
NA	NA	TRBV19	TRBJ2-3	TGTGCCAGTAGTATAACCGATGTCGGTACGCAGTATTTT	CASSITDVGTQYF
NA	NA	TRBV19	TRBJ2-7	TGTGCCAGTACCCCGACAGGGACTGACTTC	CASTPTGTDF
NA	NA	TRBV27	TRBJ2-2	TGTGCCAGCAGTTCAGTGGGGCGGGTGGCCGGGGAGCTGTTTTTT	CASSSVGRVAGELFF
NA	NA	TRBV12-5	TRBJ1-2	TGTGCTAGTGGTTTGCCACGGAAGGGCCCCGGGTCAACCTTC	CASGLPRKGPGSTF
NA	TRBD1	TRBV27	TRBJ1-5	TGTGCCAGCAGAGGGACAGGGGGTTCTCAGCCCCAGCATTTT	CASRGTGGSQPQHF
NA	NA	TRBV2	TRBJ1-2	TGTGCCAGCAGTGAAAGGGGTCCGTATGGCTACACCTTC	CASSERGPYGYTF
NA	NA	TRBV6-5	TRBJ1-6	TGTGCCAGCAGTTACTCGATTTCCGTGGATTCACCCCTCCACTTT	CASSYSISVDSPLHF
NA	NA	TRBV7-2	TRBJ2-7	TGTGCCAGCAGCTCCCGCGGTCTGGGCTACGAGCAGTACTTC	CASSSRGLGYEQYF
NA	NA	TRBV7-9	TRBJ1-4	TGTGCCAGCAGCGTGAGTGTTGGGGTTGGACTGTTTTTT	CASSVSVGVGLFF
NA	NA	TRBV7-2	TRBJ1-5	TGTGCCAGCAGCTTAGCCATCATCGAGCCCCAGCATTTT	CASSLAIIEPQHF
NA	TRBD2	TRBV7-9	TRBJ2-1	TGTGCCAGCAGCCCCCGACTAGCGGAAGTATACAATGAGCAGTTCTTC	CASSPRLAEVYNEQFF
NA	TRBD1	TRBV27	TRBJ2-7	TGTGCCAGCAGTGACAGGGGCTACGAGCAGTACTTC	CASSDRGYEQYF
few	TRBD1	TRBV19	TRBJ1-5	TGTGCCAGTAGTATCGACAGGGTTCGCGATCAGCCCCAGCATTTT	CASSIDRVRDQPQHF
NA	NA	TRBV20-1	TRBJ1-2	TGCAGTGTTATGATTAACTATGGCTACACCTTC	CSVMINYGYTF
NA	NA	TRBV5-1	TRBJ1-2	TGCGCCAGCAGCTTGGGCCCGCCCGGGCGAAACTATGGCTACACCTTC	CASSLGPPGRNYGYTF
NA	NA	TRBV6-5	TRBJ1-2	TGTGCCAGCAGTTCCACCAGGTCGATTAACTATGGCTACACCTTC	CASSSTRSINYGYTF
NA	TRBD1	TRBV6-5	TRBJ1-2	TGTGCCAGCAGTCGAGGACAGGGTTGGTATGGCTACACCTTC	CASSRGQGWYGYTF
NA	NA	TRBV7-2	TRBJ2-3	TGTGCCAGCAGCCGCAGGACCAACACAGATACGCAGTATTTT	CASSRRTNTDTQYF
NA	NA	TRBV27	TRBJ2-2	TGTGCCAGCAGTTTGATGGGGTGGGGGGAGCTGTTTTTT	CASSLMGWGELFF